What follows is one T cell receptor beta chain and its context. Its antigen is unidentified. The data stem from a study of cytomegalovirus exposure and HLA in healthy donors. Regarding the study as a whole: A few V segments could not be told apart, such as TRBV6-2 and TRBV6-3, and were left out. TCR sequences were mostly rare, though some public TCRs occurred in many donors. Analysis was carried out at a later point, and it linked a missense DCLRE1C variant to TCR beta V- and J-gene trimming.

V lost 10 bases, J lost 1 base, and 10 bases stayed unmatched. CDR3 size: 17 residues. Germline V gene lookup returns CDR1 ENHRY and CDR2 SYGVKD. Primers included in the PCR were 60 Vbeta and 13 Jbeta primers. Assay: immunoSEQ multiplex PCR; the TCRdb copy retains only in-frame clones and omits some. The sample includes 130,000 or so clones, about 72% of them seen just once. The sequence derives from a female donor in good health and CMV-seronegative. V is TRBV10-3 and J is TRBJ2-6; 10 bases fit TRBD1. Sequencing input: PBMCs. CDR3 nucleotide sequence: TGTGCCACCCGCACCGGGACAGGGGTATCTGGGGCCAACGTCCTGACTTTC. Translating gives CATRTGTGVSGANVLTF.